This T cell receptor (beta chain) originates from a study of T-cell reconstitution after alpha-beta-depleted transplantation in children. CDR1 and CDR2 from the germline V gene are MNHEY and SMNVEV (reference sequence). This CDR3 has 16 residues. To note about this clonotype: A junction end diverges from the germline sequence, so it may reflect a read error.

A library of TCRbeta sequences, prepared with unique molecular identifiers, was generated. A single record per CDR3 protein comes from TCRdb applying MiXCR to the PCR reads. The data contain some 640,000 distinct CDR3 sequences, approximately 15% of them singletons. Sequenced material: PBMCs from the stem cell graft donor, taken from the stem cell graft. The rearrangement uses TRBV27 and TRBJ2-7; TRBD2 might be the D (6 bases). This sequence originates from a human donor who donated a stem cell graft to a child with acute myeloid leukemia. This chain's CDR3 is CASSILGGGIPYEHYF. CDR3 nucleotide sequence: TGTGCCAGCAGTATTCTGGGTGGGGGGATTCCCTACGAGCATTACTTC.